The 26 T cell receptor beta chains below were found in one sample sequenced in a study of blood T cell repertoires in COVID-19. Measured with immunoSEQ multiplex PCR; TCRdb has only the in-frame clones, and not every one. Counted here are more than 150,000 clones, about 86% occurring once; the ten biggest clones make up 5.5% to 7%. The specimen was peripheral blood. The receptors were sampled from a man aged 50 to 59 with active or convalescent COVID-19.

The V and J genes are TRBV6-6 and TRBJ1-1, with D hard to call. The CDR3 loop spans 13 amino acids. CDR1 and CDR2 from the germline V gene are MNHNY and SVGAGI (reference sequence). The V and J ends lost 3 bases and 5 bases respectively, with 10 bases between them. The CDR3 nucleotides are TGTGCCAGCAGTTATGTCCCGGGAACTGAAGCTTTCTTT. Translating it yields CASSYVPGTEAFF.

This clone was picked up one time. The rearrangement links TRBV7-2 to TRBJ1-1; D may be TRBD1 (6 bases). CDR1 and CDR2 (germline): SGHTA, FQGNSA. V was clipped by 2 bases and J by 0 bases, with 22 bases between them. CDR3 length: 19 residues. CDR3 sequence reads: CASSLSSLRAGALNTEAFF. As DNA, the CDR3 is TGTGCCAGCAGCTTATCAAGCCTTAGGGCAGGGGCCCTGAACACTGAAGCTTTCTTT.

J is TRBJ2-7 and V is TRBV12-5, with 8 bases aligning to TRBD1. This CDR3 spans 13 amino acids. V trimming: 5 bases; J trimming: 3 bases; junction bases outside the gene matches: 3. CDR1 is LGHNT, CDR2 FRNRAP, per germline. In DNA, the CDR3 is TGTGCTAGTGGTCTGGACAGGGACTACGAGCAGTACTTC. Its protein is CASGLDRDYEQYF.

This clone was counted a single time. V is TRBV6-5 and J is TRBJ2-4, with D perhaps matching TRBD2 (5 bases). Trimming left V 6 bases short and J 9 bases short, with 12 bases between. CDR1 MNHEY and CDR2 SVGAGI come from the germline V gene. The length of the CDR3 is 12 residues. The CDR3 DNA reads TGTGCCAGCAGGGGAGCAGTGGGCATTCAGTACTTC. Encoded protein: CASRGAVGIQYF.

This clone was seen only a few times. The chain carries TRBV5-8 and TRBJ1-3, with D unresolved. This CDR3 region has 15 residues. The germline V and J ends were trimmed by 4 bases and 1 base, with 12 bases remaining between them. Germline-derived CDR1 and CDR2 are SGHTS and YDEGEE. For the CDR3, the DNA is TGTGCCAGCAGCCTAAGTGCGGGGTCTGGAAACACCATATATTTT. It encodes CASSLSAGSGNTIYF.

V gene TRBV19 combines with J gene TRBJ1-1; 7 bases line up with TRBD1. Germline V gene data show CDR1 as LNHDA and CDR2 as SQIVND (reference sequence). The CDR3 has 16 residues. V lost 6 bases and J lost 1; bases outside the gene matches: 11. The CDR3 here is CASSSGAGTENTEAFF. The CDR3 coding sequence is TGTGCCAGTAGCTCAGGCGCCGGGACAGAGAACACTGAAGCTTTCTTT.

V is TRBV24-1 and J is TRBJ2-7, with 14 bases that match TRBD2. Germline V gene lookup returns CDR1 KGHDR and CDR2 SFDVKD. This CDR3 contains 15 residues. Trimming at V came to 7 bases and at J to 3 bases, leaving 4 bases not matched to a gene. The CDR3 bases are TGTGCCACCAGCGAAGGACTAGCGGGAGGCTACGAGCAGTACTTC. This sequence encodes CATSEGLAGGYEQYF.

The J gene is TRBJ1-2, the V gene TRBV5-1; the D gene is possibly TRBD1 (6 bases). Trimming left V 0 bases short and J 4 bases short, with 13 bases between. This CDR3 contains 15 residues. Germline CDR1 and CDR2: SGHRS and YFSETQ. CDR3 sequence (DNA): TGCGCCAGCAGCTTGGAGGATGGGGGCCTCTATGGCTACACCTTC. This encodes CASSLEDGGLYGYTF.

The rearrangement joins TRBV6-5 to TRBJ1-2; tentatively, D is TRBD1 (5 bases). The CDR3 has 16 amino acids. V was clipped by 0 bases and J by 6 bases, with 17 bases between them. The germline V gene has CDR1 MNHEY and CDR2 SVGAGI. In DNA form, the CDR3 reads TGTGCCAGCAGTTACTCGGGGCAAAACTCAATCAATGGCTACACCTTC. Translation gives CASSYSGQNSINGYTF.

The rearrangement links TRBV11-2 to TRBJ2-3; no firm D call. Germline CDR1 reads SGHAT; CDR2 reads FQNNGV. This CDR3 is built from 14 residues. V lost 0 bases and J lost 6, with 10 bases in between. The CDR3 nucleotides are TGTGCCAGCAGCTTAGATTCTTTTCTGGATACGCAGTATTTT. It is translated as CASSLDSFLDTQYF. The variable domain in full, with the rest retrieved from reference TRBV11-2 and TRBJ2-3, is EAGVAQSPRYKIIEKRQSVAFWCNPISGHATLYWYQQILGQGPKLLIQFQNNGVVDDSQLPKDRFSAERLKGVDSTLKIQPAKLEDSAVYLCASSLDSFLDTQYFGPGTRLTVL.

The chain combines TRBV19 with TRBJ1-6; no firm D call. V lost 2 bases to trimming and J lost 14 bases, with 16 bases between them. Germline assignment: CDR1 LNHDA and CDR2 SQIVND (reference sequence). CDR3 length: 14 amino acids. The CDR3 sequence: CASSIPGSIMALHF. The CDR3 region has the DNA TGTGCCAGTAGTATACCGGGATCCATCATGGCCCTCCACTTT.

The rearrangement uses TRBV6-4 and TRBJ2-3, with 10 bases fitting TRBD2. This CDR3 has 16 amino acids. CDR1 and CDR2 (germline): MRHNA, SNTAGT. With V trimmed by 4 bases and J by 1 base, 5 bases remained unmatched. This CDR3 is CASSASGGARTDTQYF. Here the CDR3 DNA reads TGTGCCAGCAGTGCCAGCGGGGGGGCCCGCACAGATACGCAGTATTTT.

The gene calls are TRBV10-3 and TRBJ2-5; 8 bases line up with TRBD2. V dropped 2 bases and J dropped 4; count of bases not matched to a gene: 6. This CDR3 has 15 residues. CDR1 and CDR2 (germline): ENHRY, SYGVKD. The CDR3: CAISETGGAVETQYF. CDR3 DNA: TGTGCCATCAGTGAGACCGGGGGGGCTGTAGAGACCCAGTACTTC.

This sequence joins TRBV6-5 and TRBJ2-4, with 7 nucleotides matching TRBD2. Germline V CDR1 and CDR2: MNHEY, SVGAGI. This CDR3 contains 15 residues. Losses at the gene ends were 4 bases for V and 0 bases for J; bases not matched to a gene: 3. The CDR3 spells CASSLSGIAKNIQYF. CDR3 coding DNA: TGTGCCAGCAGTTTAAGCGGGATAGCCAAAAACATTCAGTACTTC.

The chain carries TRBV7-2 and TRBJ1-3, with D possibly TRBD1 on 6 matching bases. The length of the CDR3 is 14 residues. Germline V gene data show CDR1 as SGHTA and CDR2 as FQGNSA. V was pared by 2 bases and J by 4 bases, with 9 bases between. The DNA for the CDR3 is TGTGCCAGCAGCTTATGGACAGAGGGAAACACCATATATTTT. It encodes CASSLWTEGNTIYF.

The V and J genes are TRBV27 and TRBJ2-2; unclear D gene. The CDR3 totals 15 residues. Germline assignment: CDR1 MNHEY and CDR2 SMNVEV (reference sequence). The V and J ends lost 2 bases and 0 bases respectively, with 7 bases between them. Here the CDR3 DNA reads TGTGCCAGCAGTTTACGTGTAGCGAACACCGGGGAGCTGTTTTTT. Translated, it gives CASSLRVANTGELFF.

V and J are TRBV24-1 and TRBJ2-1; 9 bases fit TRBD1. The germline gives CDR1 KGHDR, CDR2 SFDVKD. The CDR3 contains 12 residues. With V trimmed by 2 bases and J by 15 bases, 4 bases remained unmatched. The CDR3 DNA sequence: TGTGCCACCAGTGATTCGGGACAGGGAACGTTCTTC. Its protein product is CATSDSGQGTFF.

The chain couples TRBV7-2 to TRBJ2-1; TRBD2 matches at 13 bases. The germline V gene has CDR1 SGHTA and CDR2 FQGNSA. This CDR3 is built from 15 residues. With V trimmed by 5 bases and J by 6 bases, 4 bases remained unmatched. CDR3 residues: CASSRTSGRLNEQFF. The CDR3 nucleotides are TGTGCCAGCAGCCGGACTAGCGGGAGACTCAATGAGCAGTTCTTC.

The CDR3 DNA sequence: TGTGCCAGCAGTTACAGAGAAGCCTACGAGCAGTACTTC. This sequence encodes CASSYREAYEQYF. The chain employs TRBV6-5 and TRBJ2-7; D ambiguous. The CDR3 extends over 13 amino acids. CDR1 is MNHEY and CDR2 is SVGAGI in the germline V gene. Between the trimmed V and J ends, which lost 2 bases and 2 bases, there was a span of 7 bases.

This chain links TRBV28 with TRBJ1-5, with 7 bases fitting TRBD1. Losses at the gene ends were 1 base for V and 7 bases for J; bases not matched to a gene: 4. This CDR3 spans 14 amino acids. CDR1 is MDHEN, CDR2 SYDVKM, per germline. DNA for the CDR3: TGTGCCAGCAGTTTATCGGGAGGGGGCCAGCCCCAGCATTTT. It specifies CASSLSGGGQPQHF.

The chain recombines TRBV24-1 with TRBJ1-2, with D possibly being TRBD1 (5 bases). Germline values: CDR1 KGHDR, CDR2 SFDVKD. There are 14 residues in the CDR3. Between the trimmed V and J ends, which lost 7 bases and 3 bases, there was a span of 14 bases. This CDR3 is CATRPSGGDYGYTF. As DNA, the CDR3 is TGTGCCACCAGACCATCCGGGGGGGACTATGGCTACACCTTC.

This clone turned up a few times. The V and J genes are TRBV7-9 and TRBJ1-5; D not resolved. The CDR3 spans 12 residues. The V and J ends lost 5 bases and 4 bases respectively, with 6 bases between them. From germline, CDR1 is SEHNR and CDR2 FQNEAQ (reference sequence). In DNA form, the CDR3 reads TGTGCCAGCAGCGTTCAAAATCAGCCCCAGCATTTT. Translating gives CASSVQNQPQHF.

V and J are TRBV5-1 and TRBJ1-1; 7 bases line up with TRBD1. Per germline, CDR1 SGHRS and CDR2 YFSETQ. The CDR3 is 13 amino acids. V lost 7 bases and J lost 0; bases outside the gene matches: 3. The CDR3 DNA reads as TGCGCCAGCGGTACAGGGGTGAACACTGAAGCTTTCTTT. This gives the protein CASGTGVNTEAFF. The full variable domain, with the rest looked up from reference TRBV5-1 and TRBJ1-1, is KAGVTQTPRYLIKTRGQQVTLSCSPISGHRSVSWYQQTPGQGLQFLFEYFSETQRNKGNFPGRFSGRQFSNSRSEMNVSTLELGDSALYLCASGTGVNTEAFFGQGTRLTVV.

The V and J genes are TRBV6-5 and TRBJ2-7; 7 bases fit TRBD1. V lost 6 bases and J lost 7; bases outside the gene matches: 9. The CDR3 runs 13 residues. Germline V gives CDR1 MNHEY, CDR2 SVGAGI. CDR3 coding DNA: TGTGCCAGCAGGGAGTCACAGGGGTTGGAGCAGTACTTC. Amino acids: CASRESQGLEQYF.

The chain carries TRBV27 and TRBJ1-3; 10 positions agree with TRBD1. This CDR3 spans 15 amino acids. After removal of 5 bases from V and 2 bases from J, the junction contained 3 bases not matched to a gene. In germline, CDR1 is MNHEY, CDR2 SMNVEV (reference sequence). CDR3 amino acids: CASSRQGATGNTIYF. CDR3 coding DNA: TGTGCCAGCAGTAGACAGGGGGCGACTGGAAACACCATATATTTT.

CDR3: CASREAQGGQPQHF. The CDR3 DNA is TGTGCCAGCAGAGAGGCGCAGGGTGGCCAGCCCCAGCATTTT. The rearrangement uses TRBV6-5 and TRBJ1-5; D possibly corresponds to TRBD1 (5 bases). Looked up from germline, CDR1 is MNHEY and CDR2 is SVGAGI. The CDR3 contains 14 residues. Trimming shortened V by 6 bases and J by 7 bases, and 16 bases separated the two germline ends.